This TCR beta chain was obtained from a study of T cell repertoires in cytomegalovirus infection. The wider study: In the study, CMV epitopes included recently identified HLA-C-restricted and well-studied HLA-B-restricted ones.

Study outcomes and limitations: Accumulated public TCR beta family frequency recognized individuals carrying CMV together with the relevant HLA.

This clonotype was found many times. What it binds is not known. Germline assignment: CDR1 SGHVS and CDR2 FQNEAQ. V was clipped by 2 bases and J by 4 bases; unmatched bases: 4. The CDR3 covers 14 residues. Each CDR3 protein gets one entry after TCRdb re-called the reads with MiXCR. The repertoire holds some 900,000 distinct CDR3 sequences, with about 33% as singletons. Sequences were derived from cultured CD8+ T cells from PBMCs, sampled from culture after CMV antigen stimulation. This sequence was found in a human donor in good health (CMV status not recorded). Some clones in this sample may be carry-over from other donors' samples. This chain joins TRBV7-8 and TRBJ2-5; 7 bases agree with TRBD2. The CDR3 protein is CASSLLLAGETQYF. The CDR3 nucleotides are TGTGCCAGCAGCTTATTGTTAGCGGGAGAGACCCAGTACTTC.